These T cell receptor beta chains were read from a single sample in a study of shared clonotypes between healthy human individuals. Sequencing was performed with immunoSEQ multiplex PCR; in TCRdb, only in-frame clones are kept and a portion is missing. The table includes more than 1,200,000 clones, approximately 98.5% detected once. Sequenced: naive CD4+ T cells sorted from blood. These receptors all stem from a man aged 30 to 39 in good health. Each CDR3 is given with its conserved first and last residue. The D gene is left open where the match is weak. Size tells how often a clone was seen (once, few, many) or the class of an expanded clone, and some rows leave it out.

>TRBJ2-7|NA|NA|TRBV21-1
CASSARFEQYF
TGTGCCAGCAGCGCACGCTTTGAGCAGTACTTC
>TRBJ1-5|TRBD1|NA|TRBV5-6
CASSVRGQGLLPQHF
TGTGCCAGCAGCGTGAGGGGACAGGGGCTTTTGCCCCAGCATTTT
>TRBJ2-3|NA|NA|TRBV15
CATSRDDRTLLSTDTQYF
TGTGCCACCAGCAGAGATGACCGGACACTCCTTAGCACAGATACGCAGTATTTT
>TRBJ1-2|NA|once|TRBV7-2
CASSPRSRRGDGYTF
TGTGCCAGCAGCCCCCGGTCCCGCCGGGGCGATGGCTACACCTTC
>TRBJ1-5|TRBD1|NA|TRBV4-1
CASSQADRVNQPQHF
TGCGCCAGCAGCCAAGCGGACAGGGTTAATCAGCCCCAGCATTTT
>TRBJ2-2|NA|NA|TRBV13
CASSFTGPNTGELFF
TGTGCCAGCAGCTTCACAGGACCGAACACCGGGGAGCTGTTTTTT
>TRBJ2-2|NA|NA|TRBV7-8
CASIRSRSNTGELFF
TGTGCCAGCATTCGGAGTCGGTCGAACACCGGGGAGCTGTTTTTT
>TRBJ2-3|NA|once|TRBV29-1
CSVDSTDTQYF
TGCAGCGTAGATAGCACAGATACGCAGTATTTT
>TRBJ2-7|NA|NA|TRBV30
CAWSEGGDEQYF
TGTGCCTGGAGCGAAGGAGGGGACGAGCAGTACTTC
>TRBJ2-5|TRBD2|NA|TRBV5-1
CASSPRGAEETQYF
TGCGCCAGCAGCCCGCGGGGGGCCGAAGAGACCCAGTACTTC
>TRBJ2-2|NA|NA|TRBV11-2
CASSELGLENTGELFF
TGTGCCAGCAGCGAACTGGGACTCGAGAACACCGGGGAGCTGTTTTTT
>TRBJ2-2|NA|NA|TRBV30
CARLGAGELFF
TGTGCCCGCCTTGGGGCCGGGGAGCTGTTTTTT
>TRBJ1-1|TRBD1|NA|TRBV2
CASSDRARTEAFF
TGTGCCAGCAGCGACAGGGCGAGGACTGAAGCTTTCTTT
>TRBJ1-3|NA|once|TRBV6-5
CASSNWRGNRNTIYF
TGTGCCAGCAGTAACTGGAGGGGGAACCGAAACACCATATATTTT
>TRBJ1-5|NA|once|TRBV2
CASSDKYSNQPQHF
TGTGCCAGCAGCGATAAATATAGCAATCAGCCCCAGCATTTT
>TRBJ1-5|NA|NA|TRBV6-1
CASSEVFQEYQPQHF
TGTGCCAGCAGTGAAGTATTTCAGGAATATCAGCCCCAGCATTTT
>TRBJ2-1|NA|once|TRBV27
CASRRDTSYNEQFF
TGTGCCAGCAGAAGGGACACCTCCTACAATGAGCAGTTCTTC
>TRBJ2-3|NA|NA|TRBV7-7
CASSLGSGDTQYF
TGTGCCAGCAGCTTAGGTTCAGGAGATACGCAGTATTTT
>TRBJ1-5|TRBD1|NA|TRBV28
CASSLWGQASNQPQHF
TGTGCCAGCAGTTTATGGGGACAGGCGAGCAATCAGCCCCAGCATTTT